The sequence of this T cell receptor (beta chain) was determined in a study of blood T cell repertoires in COVID-19. The overall study: T cells, B-cell-depleted T cells, or PBMCs supplied cDNA or gDNA.

Here immunoSEQ multiplex PCR was the method, and the copy in TCRdb shows in-frame clones only, minus some. The sample consists of roughly 410,000 clones, around 87% of them appearing once. CDR1 and CDR2 from the germline V gene are SGHRS and YFSETQ. The CDR3 is made up of 17 amino acids. The junction had 12 bases not matched to a gene; V was cut back by 3 bases and J by 2 bases. This receptor was obtained from a woman aged 55-69 years with COVID-19, enrolled during active disease. The material sequenced was peripheral blood. The rearrangement uses TRBV5-1 and TRBJ2-5, with 8 nucleotides matching TRBD1. This CDR3 is CASSWATTGGWQETQYF. In DNA, the CDR3 is TGCGCCAGCAGCTGGGCTACTACAGGGGGGTGGCAAGAGACCCAGTACTTC.